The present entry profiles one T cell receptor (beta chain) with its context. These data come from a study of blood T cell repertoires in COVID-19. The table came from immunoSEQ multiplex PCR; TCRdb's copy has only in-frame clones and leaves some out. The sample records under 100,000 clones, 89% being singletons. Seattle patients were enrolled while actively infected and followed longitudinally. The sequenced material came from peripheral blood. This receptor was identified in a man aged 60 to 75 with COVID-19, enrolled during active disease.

CDR3 protein: CASSLQASGANVLTF. The CDR3 DNA sequence: TGTGCCAGCAGCTTACAGGCCTCTGGGGCCAACGTCCTGACTTTC. The J gene is TRBJ2-6, the V gene TRBV7-3; D unresolved. Germline V lookup: CDR1 SGHTA, CDR2 FQGTGA. The CDR3 extends over 15 amino acids. Trimming shortened V by 2 bases and J by 0 bases, and 5 bases separated the two germline ends. Full variable domain (rest looked up from reference TRBV7-3 and TRBJ2-6): GAGVSQTPSNKVTEKGKYVELRCDPISGHTALYWYRQSLGQGPEFLIYFQGTGAADDSGLPNDRFFAVRPEGSVSTLKIQRTERGDSAVYLCASSLQASGANVLTFGAGSRLTVL.